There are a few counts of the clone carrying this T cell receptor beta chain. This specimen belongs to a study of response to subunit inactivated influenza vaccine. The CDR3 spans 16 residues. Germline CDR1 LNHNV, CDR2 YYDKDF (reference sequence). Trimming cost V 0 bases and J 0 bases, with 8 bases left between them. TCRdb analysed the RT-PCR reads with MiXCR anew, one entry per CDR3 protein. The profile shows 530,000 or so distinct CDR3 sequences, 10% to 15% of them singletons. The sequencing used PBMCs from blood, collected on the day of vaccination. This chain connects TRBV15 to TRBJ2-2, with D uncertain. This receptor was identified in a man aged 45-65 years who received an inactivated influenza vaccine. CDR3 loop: CATSREGISNTGELFF. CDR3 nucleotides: TGTGCCACCAGCAGAGAGGGGATATCGAACACCGGGGAGCTGTTTTTT.